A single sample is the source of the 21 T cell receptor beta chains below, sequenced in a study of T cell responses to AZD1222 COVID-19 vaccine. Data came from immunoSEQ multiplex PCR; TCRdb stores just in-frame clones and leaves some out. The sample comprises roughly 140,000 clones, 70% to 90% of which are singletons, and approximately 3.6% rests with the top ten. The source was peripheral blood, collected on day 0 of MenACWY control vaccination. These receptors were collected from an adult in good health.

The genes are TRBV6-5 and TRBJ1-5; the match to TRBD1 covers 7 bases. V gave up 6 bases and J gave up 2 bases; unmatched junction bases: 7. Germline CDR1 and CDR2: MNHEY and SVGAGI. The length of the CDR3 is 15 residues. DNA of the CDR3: TGTGCCAGCAGGGGAGACAGGGCTGGCAATCAGCCCCAGCATTTT. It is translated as CASRGDRAGNQPQHF.

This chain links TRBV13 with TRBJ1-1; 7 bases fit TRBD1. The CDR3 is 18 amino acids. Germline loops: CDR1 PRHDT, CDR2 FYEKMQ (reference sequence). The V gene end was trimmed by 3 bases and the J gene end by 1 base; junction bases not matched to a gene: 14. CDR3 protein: CASSFGEGGAGKNTEAFF. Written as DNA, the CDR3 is TGTGCCAGCAGCTTTGGAGAAGGGGGCGCCGGGAAGAACACTGAAGCTTTCTTT. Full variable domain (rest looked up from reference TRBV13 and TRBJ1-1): AAGVIQSPRHLIKEKRETATLKCYPIPRHDTVYWYQQGPGQDPQFLISFYEKMQSDKGSIPDRFSAQQFSDYHSELNMSSLELGDSALYFCASSFGEGGAGKNTEAFFGQGTRLTVV.

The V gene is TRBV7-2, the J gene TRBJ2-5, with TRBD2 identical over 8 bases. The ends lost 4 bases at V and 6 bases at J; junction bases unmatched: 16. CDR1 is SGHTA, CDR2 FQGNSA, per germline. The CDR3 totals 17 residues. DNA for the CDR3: TGTGCCAGCAGCTCTGGGGGGGCAGCGGGAGAAGTGAAGACCCAGTACTTC. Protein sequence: CASSSGGAAGEVKTQYF. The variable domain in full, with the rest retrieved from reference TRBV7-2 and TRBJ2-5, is GAGVSQSPSNKVTEKGKDVELRCDPISGHTALYWYRQSLGQGLEFLIYFQGNSAPDKSGLPSDRFSAERTGGSVSTLTIQRTQQEDSAVYLCASSSGGAAGEVKTQYFGPGTRLLVL.

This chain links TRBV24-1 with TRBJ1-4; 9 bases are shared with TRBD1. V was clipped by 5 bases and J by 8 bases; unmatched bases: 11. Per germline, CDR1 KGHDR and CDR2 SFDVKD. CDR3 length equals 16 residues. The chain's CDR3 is CATSVSVRDRAEKLFF. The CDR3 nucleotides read TGTGCCACCAGTGTATCAGTCCGGGACAGGGCGGAAAAACTGTTTTTT.

In DNA, the CDR3 is TGTGCCAGCAGCCCTTCGGGACAGGCCAACTACGAGCAGTACTTC. Protein: CASSPSGQANYEQYF. V is TRBV27 and J is TRBJ2-7; 8 bases agree with TRBD1. The CDR3 sequence is 15 residues long. With V trimmed by 6 bases and J by 3 bases, 10 bases remained unmatched. The germline CDR1 and CDR2 sequences are MNHEY and SMNVEV (reference sequence).

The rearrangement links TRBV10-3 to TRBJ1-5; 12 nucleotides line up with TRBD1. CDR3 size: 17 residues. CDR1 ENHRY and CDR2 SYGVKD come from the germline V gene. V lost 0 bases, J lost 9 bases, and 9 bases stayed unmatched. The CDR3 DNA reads TGTGCCATCAGTGAGTCTAGTCTGGGACAGGGGGCGAGGCCCCAGCATTTT. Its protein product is CAISESSLGQGARPQHF.

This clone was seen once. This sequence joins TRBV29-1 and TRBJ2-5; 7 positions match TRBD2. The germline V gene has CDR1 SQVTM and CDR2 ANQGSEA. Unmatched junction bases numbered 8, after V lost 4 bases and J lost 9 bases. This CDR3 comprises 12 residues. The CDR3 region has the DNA TGCAGCGTTGTTGCGGGGGACCATGCCCAGTACTTC. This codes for CSVVAGDHAQYF.

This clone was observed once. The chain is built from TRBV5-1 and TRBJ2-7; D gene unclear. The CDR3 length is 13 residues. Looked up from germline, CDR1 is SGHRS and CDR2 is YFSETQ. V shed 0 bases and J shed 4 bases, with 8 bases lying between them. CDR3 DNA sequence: TGCGCCAGCAGCTTGGTTTCCAGTTACGAGCAGTACTTC. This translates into CASSLVSSYEQYF.

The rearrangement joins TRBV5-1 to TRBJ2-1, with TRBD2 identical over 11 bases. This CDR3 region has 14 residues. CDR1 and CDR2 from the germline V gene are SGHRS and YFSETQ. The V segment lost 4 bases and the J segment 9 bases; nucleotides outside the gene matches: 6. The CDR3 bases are TGCGCCAGCAGCAGTAGCGGGAGGGCCGCTGAGCAGTTCTTC. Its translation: CASSSSGRAAEQFF. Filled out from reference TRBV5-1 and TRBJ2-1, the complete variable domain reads KAGVTQTPRYLIKTRGQQVTLSCSPISGHRSVSWYQQTPGQGLQFLFEYFSETQRNKGNFPGRFSGRQFSNSRSEMNVSTLELGDSALYLCASSSSGRAAEQFFGPGTRLTVL.

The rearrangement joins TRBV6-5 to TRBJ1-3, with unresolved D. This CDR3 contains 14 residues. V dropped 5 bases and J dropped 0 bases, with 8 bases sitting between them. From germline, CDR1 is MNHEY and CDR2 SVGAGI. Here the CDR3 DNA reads TGTGCCAGCAGTCCAGACATCTCTGGAAACACCATATATTTT. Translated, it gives CASSPDISGNTIYF.

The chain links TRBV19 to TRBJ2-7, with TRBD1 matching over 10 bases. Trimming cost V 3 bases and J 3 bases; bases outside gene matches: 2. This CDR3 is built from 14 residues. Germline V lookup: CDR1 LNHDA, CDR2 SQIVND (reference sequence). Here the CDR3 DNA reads TGTGCCAGTAGTATCAGGACAGGGGGCTACGAGCAGTACTTC. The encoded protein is CASSIRTGGYEQYF.

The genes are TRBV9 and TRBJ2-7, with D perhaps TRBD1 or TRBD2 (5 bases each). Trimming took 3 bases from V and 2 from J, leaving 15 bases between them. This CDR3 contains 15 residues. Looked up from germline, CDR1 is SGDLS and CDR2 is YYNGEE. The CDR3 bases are TGTGCCAGCAGCGCAAGGGACGGGAAGACCTACGAGCAGTACTTC. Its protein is CASSARDGKTYEQYF.

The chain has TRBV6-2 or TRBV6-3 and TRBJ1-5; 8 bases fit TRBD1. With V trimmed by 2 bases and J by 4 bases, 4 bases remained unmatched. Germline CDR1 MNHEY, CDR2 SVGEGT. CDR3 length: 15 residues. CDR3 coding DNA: TGTGCCAGCAGTTACGGACAGGGTTTGAATCAGCCCCAGCATTTT. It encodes CASSYGQGLNQPQHF.

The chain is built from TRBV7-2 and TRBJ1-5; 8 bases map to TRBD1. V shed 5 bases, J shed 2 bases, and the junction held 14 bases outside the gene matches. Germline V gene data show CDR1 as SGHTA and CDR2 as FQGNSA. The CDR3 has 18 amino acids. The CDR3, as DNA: TGTGCCAGCAGCCTCAATCTCCAGGGGGCGGAAGGCAATCAGCCCCAGCATTTT. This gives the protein CASSLNLQGAEGNQPQHF. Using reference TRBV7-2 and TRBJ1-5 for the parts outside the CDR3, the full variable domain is GAGVSQSPSNKVTEKGKDVELRCDPISGHTALYWYRQSLGQGLEFLIYFQGNSAPDKSGLPSDRFSAERTGGSVSTLTIQRTQQEDSAVYLCASSLNLQGAEGNQPQHFGDGTRLSIL.

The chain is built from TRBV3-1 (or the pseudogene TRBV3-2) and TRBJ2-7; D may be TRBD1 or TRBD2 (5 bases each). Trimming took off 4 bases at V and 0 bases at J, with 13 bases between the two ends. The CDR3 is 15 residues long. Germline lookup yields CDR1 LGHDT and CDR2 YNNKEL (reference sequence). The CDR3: CASSLGTVNSYEQYF. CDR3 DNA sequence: TGTGCCAGCAGCCTCGGGACGGTAAACTCCTACGAGCAGTACTTC.

This CDR3 is CASSYGTGSNSPLHF. The CDR3, as DNA: TGTGCCAGCAGTTACGGGACAGGTAGCAATTCACCCCTCCACTTT. The chain combines TRBV6-5 with TRBJ1-6, with 8 bases matching TRBD1. This CDR3 region has 15 residues. Germline V gives CDR1 MNHEY, CDR2 SVGAGI. V dropped 2 bases and J dropped 7; count of bases not matched to a gene: 4.

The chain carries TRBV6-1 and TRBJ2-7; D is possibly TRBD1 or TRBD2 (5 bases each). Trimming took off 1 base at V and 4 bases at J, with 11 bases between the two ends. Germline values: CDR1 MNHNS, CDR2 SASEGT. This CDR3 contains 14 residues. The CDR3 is CASSEGVGGYEQYF. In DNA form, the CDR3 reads TGTGCCAGCAGTGAAGGGGTTGGGGGTTACGAGCAGTACTTC.

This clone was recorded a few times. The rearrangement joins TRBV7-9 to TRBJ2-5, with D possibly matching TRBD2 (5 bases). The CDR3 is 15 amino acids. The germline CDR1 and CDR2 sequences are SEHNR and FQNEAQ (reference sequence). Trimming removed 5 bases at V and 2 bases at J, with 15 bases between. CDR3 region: CASSPNPGVQETQYF. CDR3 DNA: TGTGCCAGCAGCCCAAATCCCGGGGTACAAGAGACCCAGTACTTC.

The CDR3 spells CASSLVSEQFF. The CDR3 region has the DNA TGTGCCAGCAGTTTAGTGAGTGAGCAGTTCTTC. The chain carries TRBV12-3 or TRBV12-4 and TRBJ2-1; D uncertain. The CDR3 runs 11 residues. Trimming shortened V by 1 base and J by 9 bases, and 4 bases separated the two germline ends.

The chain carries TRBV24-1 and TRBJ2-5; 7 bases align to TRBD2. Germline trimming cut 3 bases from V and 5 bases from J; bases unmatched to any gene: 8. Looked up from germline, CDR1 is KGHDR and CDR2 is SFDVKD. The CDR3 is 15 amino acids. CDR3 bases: TGTGCCACCAGTGATGGGGGGGGACGAGGGGAGACCCAGTACTTC. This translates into CATSDGGGRGETQYF.

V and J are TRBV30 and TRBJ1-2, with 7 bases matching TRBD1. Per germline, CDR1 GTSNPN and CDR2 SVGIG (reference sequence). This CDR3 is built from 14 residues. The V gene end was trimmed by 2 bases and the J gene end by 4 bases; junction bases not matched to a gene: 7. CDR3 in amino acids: CAWSFAGGIYGYTF. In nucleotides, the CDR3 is TGTGCCTGGAGTTTTGCAGGGGGTATCTATGGCTACACCTTC.